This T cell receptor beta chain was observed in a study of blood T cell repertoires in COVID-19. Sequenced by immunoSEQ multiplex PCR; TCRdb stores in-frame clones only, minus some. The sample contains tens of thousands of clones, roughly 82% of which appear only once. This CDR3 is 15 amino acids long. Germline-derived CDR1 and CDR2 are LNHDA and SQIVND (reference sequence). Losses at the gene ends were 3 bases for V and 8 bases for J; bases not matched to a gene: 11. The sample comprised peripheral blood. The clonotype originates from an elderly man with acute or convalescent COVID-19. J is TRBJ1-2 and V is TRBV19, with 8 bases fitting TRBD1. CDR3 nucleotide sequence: TGTGCCAGTAGTATCCCGGGACAGGCTCTCGTCGGCTACACCTTC. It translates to CASSIPGQALVGYTF.